Listed below are T cell receptor beta chains from one sample, sequenced in a study of siplizumab effects on memory and regulatory T cells. The assay was immunoSEQ multiplex PCR, and TCRdb's table has in-frame clones only and misses some. Seen here are around 97,000 clones, 85% to 95% observed once, and the top ten hold approximately 1.5%. Sequences were obtained from non-Treg CD4+ T cells sorted from blood. The receptors derive from a human donor in good health. Each CDR3 is given with its conserved first and last residue. A D gene is named only where the DNA matches it firmly. Expanded clones are given a class, and other clones once, few, many or no size at all.

>TRBJ2-2|NA|NA|TRBV2
CASIVGAPDTGELFF
TGTGCCAGCATTGTGGGAGCCCCCGACACCGGGGAGCTGTTTTTT
>TRBJ1-1|once|NA|TRBV27
CASTIRPQGVGTEAFF
TGTGCCAGCACCATTAGGCCGCAAGGGGTAGGAACTGAAGCTTTCTTT
>TRBJ1-5|NA|NA|TRBV5-8
CASSLGSSGFSNQPQHF
TGTGCCAGCAGCTTGGGGTCATCAGGCTTTAGCAATCAGCCCCAGCATTTT
>TRBJ2-7|NA|TRBD1|TRBV29-1
CSVVGGTGPTEQYF
TGCAGCGTAGTAGGTGGGACAGGCCCGACCGAGCAGTACTTC
>TRBJ2-3|NA|NA|TRBV18
CASSPYGAGPSTDTQYF
TGTGCCAGCTCCCCTTACGGGGCGGGCCCTAGCACAGATACGCAGTATTTT
>TRBJ2-7|once|TRBD2|TRBV7-2
CASSLDSGLAGSYEQYF
TGTGCCAGCAGCTTAGATTCCGGACTAGCGGGGTCCTACGAGCAGTACTTC
>TRBJ2-3|NA|TRBD2|TRBV30
CAWRSGGGHTQYF
TGTGCCTGGAGGAGCGGGGGGGGACATACGCAGTATTTT
>TRBJ1-1|NA|NA|TRBV5-4
CASSFKGNANTEAFF
TGTGCCAGCAGCTTTAAGGGGAACGCGAACACTGAAGCTTTCTTT
>TRBJ2-1|NA|TRBD2|TRBV19
CASRTSGSSYNEQFF
TGTGCCAGTAGAACTAGCGGGAGCTCCTACAATGAGCAGTTCTTC
>TRBJ2-5|NA|TRBD1|TRBV29-1
CSVEGRIGTGNPETQYF
TGCAGCGTTGAGGGCCGAATCGGGACAGGGAATCCAGAGACCCAGTACTTC
>TRBJ1-2|NA|TRBD1|TRBV30
CAWTYRGFPNIKGYGYTF
TGTGCCTGGACCTACAGGGGGTTTCCAAACATCAAGGGCTATGGCTACACCTTC
>TRBJ2-3|NA|TRBD2|TRBV11-2
CASSLGTSRMTDTQYF
TGTGCCAGCAGCTTGGGGACTAGTCGGATGACAGATACGCAGTATTTT
>TRBJ2-1|NA|TRBD2|TRBV27
CGTGTNSYNEQFF
TGCGGAACCGGGACTAACTCCTACAATGAGCAGTTCTTC
>TRBJ2-5|NA|NA|TRBV7-9
CASKGTETQYF
TGTGCCAGCAAGGGGACAGAGACCCAGTACTTC
>TRBJ2-5|NA|NA|TRBV7-9
CASSLRGGAGEYQETQYF
TGTGCCAGCAGCTTACGGGGCGGGGCAGGGGAGTACCAAGAGACCCAGTACTTC
>TRBJ1-1|NA|NA|TRBV18
CASSPRLKDTEAFF
TGTGCCAGCTCACCACGTCTTAAGGACACTGAAGCTTTCTTT
>TRBJ2-1|NA|TRBD1|TRBV18
CASSQGQGALARRNEQFF
TGTGCCAGCTCACAAGGACAGGGTGCACTAGCACGGCGCAATGAGCAGTTCTTC
>TRBJ2-1|NA|NA|TRBV5-1
CASSLDGGNEQFF
TGCGCCAGCAGCTTGGACGGGGGCAATGAGCAGTTCTTC
>TRBJ1-1|NA|NA|TRBV28
CASRVPPTEAFF
TGTGCCAGCAGAGTCCCGCCCACTGAAGCTTTCTTT
>TRBJ2-5|NA|TRBD1|TRBV10-3
CAISEAGTGKETQYF
TGTGCCATCAGTGAGGCCGGGACAGGGAAAGAGACCCAGTACTTC
>TRBJ2-7|NA|TRBD1|TRBV27
CASSSPMTGDHEQYF
TGTGCCAGCAGTTCACCCATGACAGGGGACCACGAGCAGTACTTC
>TRBJ2-3|NA|TRBD2|TRBV5-1
CASRTSGLTDTQYF
TGCGCCAGTCGGACTAGCGGGTTAACAGATACGCAGTATTTT
>TRBJ1-3|NA|NA|TRBV28
CASSRRGGVLAGNTIYF
TGTGCCAGCAGCCGTCGAGGCGGGGTTCTGGCTGGAAACACCATATATTTT
>TRBJ2-7|NA|NA|TRBV14
CASSQVLAWSSYEQYF
TGTGCCAGCAGCCAAGTATTAGCTTGGAGCTCCTACGAGCAGTACTTC
>TRBJ2-7|NA|NA|TRBV7-9
CASSFSGYEQYF
TGTGCCAGCAGCTTTTCGGGATACGAGCAGTACTTC
>TRBJ1-1|NA|NA|TRBV9
CASSVVIGMNTEAFF
TGTGCCAGCAGCGTAGTTATAGGCATGAACACTGAAGCTTTCTTT
>TRBJ2-3|NA|TRBD1|TRBV5-1
CASSLGGQGDTQYF
TGCGCCAGCAGCTTGGGGGGACAGGGTGATACGCAGTATTTT
>TRBJ1-5|NA|NA|TRBV10-2
CASSDLGQVRGPQHF
TGCGCCAGCAGTGATTTAGGGCAGGTTCGTGGGCCCCAGCATTTT
>TRBJ1-2|NA|NA|TRBV9
CASSEMGPNYGYTF
TGTGCCAGCAGCGAGATGGGACCCAACTATGGCTACACCTTC